The rows below give T cell receptor beta chains drawn from one sample of a study of blood T cell repertoires in COVID-19. Sequencing used immunoSEQ multiplex PCR; TCRdb keeps in-frame clones, though not all of them. The sample lists roughly 200,000 clones; around 85% were seen once. The sequenced material came from PBMCs or T cells enriched from blood (not recorded which). The receptors were gathered from a man aged 35 to 55 who had recovered from COVID-19. Both conserved end residues are part of each CDR3. The order of the fields is V gene, J gene, D gene, clone size, CDR3 DNA, CDR3 protein. A D gene is named only where the DNA matches it firmly. The size entry is marked missing in some rows and otherwise reads once, few, many or a size class.

v_gene: TRBV5-6; j_gene: TRBJ2-1; d_gene: TRBD2; abundance: once; CDR3nt: TGTGCCAGCAGCTCCTTATGGGCGGGAGAGGGTAGGTCCTACAATGAGCAGTTCTTC; CDR3aa: CASSSLWAGEGRSYNEQFF
v_gene: TRBV13; j_gene: TRBJ1-4; d_gene: NA; abundance: NA; CDR3nt: TGTGCCAGCGGGCAAGGCAGTGAAAAACTGTTTTTT; CDR3aa: CASGQGSEKLFF
v_gene: TRBV30; j_gene: TRBJ1-2; d_gene: NA; abundance: NA; CDR3nt: TGTGCCTGGGCCCCGGGACAAATTGAGGGCTACACCTTC; CDR3aa: CAWAPGQIEGYTF
v_gene: TRBV25-1; j_gene: TRBJ1-6; d_gene: TRBD1; abundance: once; CDR3nt: TGTGCCAGCAGCGAAGGGACAGGTCGTTCACCCCTCCACTTT; CDR3aa: CASSEGTGRSPLHF
v_gene: TRBV2; j_gene: TRBJ1-4; d_gene: NA; abundance: NA; CDR3nt: TGTGCCAGCAGGGGGGGAGGAGGAACTAATGAAAAACTGTTTTTT; CDR3aa: CASRGGGGTNEKLFF
v_gene: TRBV11-2; j_gene: TRBJ2-2; d_gene: TRBD2; abundance: NA; CDR3nt: TGTGCCAGCAGCAACTTACACGCGAGGGGAGGGCGAGGCGGGGAGCTGTTTTTT; CDR3aa: CASSNLHARGGRGGELFF
v_gene: TRBV2; j_gene: TRBJ1-2; d_gene: NA; abundance: NA; CDR3nt: TGTGCCAGCAGTGACACAGGGTTCGACTATGGCTACACCTTC; CDR3aa: CASSDTGFDYGYTF
v_gene: TRBV11-2; j_gene: TRBJ2-1; d_gene: NA; abundance: NA; CDR3nt: TGTGCCAGCAGCTTCGGGGTGGAAGTTGAGCAGTTCTTC; CDR3aa: CASSFGVEVEQFF
v_gene: TRBV13; j_gene: TRBJ1-4; d_gene: NA; abundance: NA; CDR3nt: TGTGCCAGCAGCTCGACAGGAGCAGCAACTAATGAAAAACTGTTTTTT; CDR3aa: CASSSTGAATNEKLFF
v_gene: TRBV5-1; j_gene: TRBJ1-1; d_gene: TRBD1; abundance: NA; CDR3nt: TGCGCCAGCAGCACGGGACAGGCGGTGTTCATGAACACTGAAGCTTTCTTT; CDR3aa: CASSTGQAVFMNTEAFF
v_gene: TRBV5-1; j_gene: TRBJ1-3; d_gene: TRBD1; abundance: NA; CDR3nt: TGCGCCAGCAGCTCGGGACAGGGGAACACCATATATTTT; CDR3aa: CASSSGQGNTIYF
v_gene: TRBV5-4; j_gene: TRBJ2-7; d_gene: NA; abundance: NA; CDR3nt: TGTGCCAGCAGCTTGATCGGGTGGGAGGAGAACGAGCAGTACTTC; CDR3aa: CASSLIGWEENEQYF
v_gene: TRBV7-2; j_gene: TRBJ2-7; d_gene: NA; abundance: NA; CDR3nt: TGTGCCAGCAGCTCCCCAAAAAAACTCTACGAGCAGTACTTC; CDR3aa: CASSSPKKLYEQYF
v_gene: TRBV5-5; j_gene: TRBJ1-1; d_gene: NA; abundance: NA; CDR3nt: TGTGCCAGCAGCTCCCAGAGGGCCAGGGGAGAATGGAACACTGAAGCTTTCTTT; CDR3aa: CASSSQRARGEWNTEAFF
v_gene: TRBV27; j_gene: TRBJ1-1; d_gene: NA; abundance: NA; CDR3nt: TGTGCCAGCAGTTTAACCGGTTTGAACACTGAAGCTTTCTTT; CDR3aa: CASSLTGLNTEAFF
v_gene: TRBV2; j_gene: TRBJ2-1; d_gene: NA; abundance: NA; CDR3nt: TGTGCCAGCAGAGCCGGACAATACAATGAGCAGTTCTTC; CDR3aa: CASRAGQYNEQFF
v_gene: TRBV28; j_gene: TRBJ1-2; d_gene: TRBD1; abundance: NA; CDR3nt: TGTGCCAGCAACATCCAGGGGGCGAGTGGCTACACCTTC; CDR3aa: CASNIQGASGYTF
v_gene: TRBV5-6; j_gene: TRBJ1-2; d_gene: NA; abundance: NA; CDR3nt: TGTGCCAGCAGTTTTTACCGGGAGCTCTATGGCTACACCTTC; CDR3aa: CASSFYRELYGYTF
v_gene: TRBV21-1; j_gene: TRBJ1-3; d_gene: NA; abundance: NA; CDR3nt: TGTGCCAGCAGCAAAGAATGTTATAGTCAGGGGTCTGGAAACACCATATATTTT; CDR3aa: CASSKECYSQGSGNTIYF
v_gene: TRBV15; j_gene: TRBJ2-7; d_gene: NA; abundance: NA; CDR3nt: TGTGCCACCAGCAGAGATCGAGGTAGCTCCCAATACGAGCAGTACTTC; CDR3aa: CATSRDRGSSQYEQYF
v_gene: TRBV18; j_gene: TRBJ1-1; d_gene: NA; abundance: few; CDR3nt: TGTGCCAGCTCACCACCATCCGCCAGAAACACTGAAGCTTTCTTT; CDR3aa: CASSPPSARNTEAFF
v_gene: TRBV5-1; j_gene: TRBJ2-5; d_gene: TRBD1; abundance: once; CDR3nt: TGCGCCAGCAGCGTCGGGACAGAATTCCAGTACTTC; CDR3aa: CASSVGTEFQYF
v_gene: TRBV21-1; j_gene: TRBJ2-7; d_gene: NA; abundance: NA; CDR3nt: TGTGCCAGCAGCCCCATTTACAGGGTATCCCCGAGGCACGAGCAGTACTTC; CDR3aa: CASSPIYRVSPRHEQYF
v_gene: TRBV2; j_gene: TRBJ1-3; d_gene: NA; abundance: NA; CDR3nt: TGTGCCAGCAGTGAAGCGCAGGGTGACGGAAACACCATATATTTT; CDR3aa: CASSEAQGDGNTIYF